These T cell receptor beta chains were read from a single sample in a study of long-term antiretroviral therapy in people with HIV. Generated by immunoSEQ multiplex PCR, the TCRdb table keeps only in-frame clones and is missing some. The sample holds roughly 40,000 clones, less than 90% seen once. This material consisted of unsorted PBMCs, taken just before starting antiretroviral therapy. All receptors derive from a young woman with HIV. CDR3s include the opening cysteine and the closing phenylalanine or tryptophan. The order of the fields is V gene, J gene, D gene, clone size, CDR3 protein, CDR3 DNA. The D gene is left open where the match is weak. The size of a clone is reported for some rows only, either as once, few or many, or as a class for expanded clones.

V: TRBV10-1; J: TRBJ2-7; D: -; size: -; CDR3: CASKLSRKGDGTYEQYF; DNA: TGCGCCAGCAAATTGTCTCGGAAAGGGGACGGCACCTACGAGCAGTACTTC
V: TRBV23-1; J: TRBJ2-7; D: -; size: -; CDR3: CAKEPGSYEQYF; DNA: TGCGCGAAGGAGCCCGGGTCCTACGAGCAGTACTTC
V: TRBV27; J: TRBJ1-1; D: -; size: once; CDR3: CASRTLGGVEMNTEAFF; DNA: TGTGCCAGCAGGACCCTAGGAGGTGTAGAGATGAACACTGAAGCTTTCTTT
V: TRBV5-4; J: TRBJ2-4; D: TRBD2; size: -; CDR3: CASSLLAGENIQYF; DNA: TGTGCCAGCAGCTTGTTAGCGGGGGAAAACATTCAGTACTTC
V: TRBV27; J: TRBJ2-4; D: -; size: -; CDR3: CALRFFPKNIQYF; DNA: TGTGCCCTCCGCTTTTTTCCCAAAAACATTCAGTACTTC
V: TRBV28; J: TRBJ1-2; D: TRBD1; size: -; CDR3: CASSLRQGSLNGYTF; DNA: TGTGCCAGCAGTTTGCGACAGGGTTCGCTAAATGGCTACACCTTC
V: TRBV5-8; J: TRBJ2-3; D: -; size: -; CDR3: CASSWGQGTDTQYF; DNA: TGTGCCAGCAGCTGGGGGCAGGGAACAGATACGCAGTATTTT
V: TRBV2; J: TRBJ2-2; D: -; size: -; CDR3: CASKRDSMYAGELFF; DNA: TGTGCCAGCAAAAGGGACTCGATGTACGCCGGGGAGCTGTTTTTT
V: TRBV2; J: TRBJ2-5; D: -; size: -; CDR3: CASGSHEYF; DNA: TGTGCCAGCGGTTCCCACGAGTACTTC
V: TRBV4-1; J: TRBJ1-3; D: -; size: -; CDR3: CASSQVDGTIGNTIYF; DNA: TGCGCCAGCAGCCAAGTCGACGGGACTATTGGAAACACCATATATTTT
V: TRBV10-3; J: TRBJ1-2; D: -; size: -; CDR3: CAISEIQGSGYTF; DNA: TGTGCCATCAGTGAGATACAGGGATCTGGCTACACCTTC
V: TRBV7-9; J: TRBJ1-5; D: -; size: -; CDR3: CASSSGTRAHSNQPQHF; DNA: TGTGCCAGCAGCTCCGGAACCCGGGCCCATAGCAATCAGCCCCAGCATTTT
V: TRBV25-1; J: TRBJ1-4; D: TRBD1; size: -; CDR3: CASSASQGDAEKLFF; DNA: TGTGCCAGCAGTGCTTCCCAGGGGGATGCTGAAAAACTGTTTTTT
V: TRBV5-5; J: TRBJ1-2; D: -; size: -; CDR3: CASSYPTEHYGYTF; DNA: TGTGCCAGCAGCTACCCGACAGAGCACTATGGCTACACCTTC
V: TRBV6-1; J: TRBJ2-7; D: TRBD2; size: few; CDR3: CASSELAGSYEQYF; DNA: TGTGCCAGCAGCGAACTAGCGGGAAGCTACGAGCAGTACTTC
V: TRBV25-1; J: TRBJ2-2; D: -; size: -; CDR3: CASSEFWRNTGELFF; DNA: TGTGCCAGCAGTGAATTCTGGAGAAACACCGGGGAGCTGTTTTTT
V: TRBV4-3; J: TRBJ2-7; D: -; size: -; CDR3: CASSHDRLGAYEQYF; DNA: TGCGCCAGCAGCCACGACAGACTGGGTGCGTACGAGCAGTACTTC
V: TRBV27; J: TRBJ2-7; D: -; size: -; CDR3: CASSSRPRQGGYEQYF; DNA: TGTGCCAGCAGTTCACGGCCGAGACAGGGAGGCTACGAGCAGTACTTC
V: TRBV28; J: TRBJ1-5; D: TRBD1; size: -; CDR3: CASSISTGGAGYSNQPQHF; DNA: TGTGCCAGCAGTATATCGACAGGGGGCGCCGGTTATAGCAATCAGCCCCAGCATTTT
V: TRBV2; J: TRBJ2-5; D: -; size: -; CDR3: CASTPSRTAEFQQNF; DNA: TGTGCCAGCACCCCTTCGCGGACAGCCGAGTTCCAGCAGAACTTC
V: TRBV6-1; J: TRBJ1-2; D: TRBD1; size: once; CDR3: CASSEFTGAGFYGYTF; DNA: TGTGCCAGCAGTGAATTCACAGGGGCAGGATTTTATGGCTACACCTTC
V: TRBV6-5; J: TRBJ1-4; D: -; size: -; CDR3: CASSYVQDSEKLFF; DNA: TGTGCCAGCAGTTACGTCCAGGACAGTGAAAAACTGTTTTTT
V: TRBV28; J: TRBJ2-7; D: -; size: -; CDR3: CASSSPPTRGTYEQYF; DNA: TGTGCCAGCAGTTCCCCCCCTACCCGGGGGACCTACGAGCAGTACTTC
V: TRBV6-5; J: TRBJ2-3; D: TRBD2; size: -; CDR3: CASSFQWLAGGDTQYF; DNA: TGTGCCAGCAGTTTCCAATGGCTAGCGGGAGGAGATACGCAGTATTTT
V: TRBV27; J: TRBJ1-2; D: TRBD1; size: -; CDR3: CASSFLTGGLNYGYTF; DNA: TGTGCCAGCAGTTTTTTGACAGGGGGGTTAAACTATGGCTACACCTTC
V: TRBV6-5; J: TRBJ2-7; D: -; size: -; CDR3: CASSTRLVGSYEQYF; DNA: TGTGCCAGCAGTACCCGACTAGTGGGTTCCTACGAGCAGTACTTC
V: TRBV13; J: TRBJ1-4; D: TRBD1; size: -; CDR3: CASSSPGGRKEKLFF; DNA: TGTGCCAGCAGTTCCCCAGGGGGTAGGAAAGAAAAACTGTTTTTT
V: TRBV19; J: TRBJ1-5; D: TRBD1; size: once; CDR3: CASRDRLGNQPQHF; DNA: TGTGCCAGCAGGGACAGGTTGGGCAATCAGCCCCAGCATTTT
V: TRBV11-2; J: TRBJ2-7; D: -; size: -; CDR3: CASSLAVRQGYEQYF; DNA: TGTGCCAGCAGCTTAGCGGTACGGCAGGGGTACGAGCAGTACTTC
V: TRBV5-1; J: TRBJ1-1; D: -; size: -; CDR3: CASSLGWTDIEAFF; DNA: TGCGCCAGCAGCTTAGGGTGGACAGACATTGAAGCTTTCTTT
V: TRBV6-6; J: TRBJ2-1; D: -; size: -; CDR3: CASSYKQSEQFF; DNA: TGTGCCAGCAGTTACAAACAGTCTGAGCAGTTCTTC
V: TRBV11-2; J: TRBJ1-5; D: -; size: -; CDR3: CASSLEGSRNQPQHF; DNA: TGTGCCAGCAGCTTAGAAGGGAGCCGGAATCAGCCCCAGCATTTT
V: TRBV28; J: TRBJ1-2; D: -; size: -; CDR3: CASSHLGYTF; DNA: TGTGCCAGCAGCCACCTTGGCTACACCTTC
V: TRBV6-5; J: TRBJ2-4; D: -; size: -; CDR3: CASSYSGLAKNIQYF; DNA: TGTGCCAGCAGTTACTCGGGGTTAGCCAAAAACATTCAGTACTTC
V: TRBV11-2; J: TRBJ2-5; D: -; size: -; CDR3: CASSLLTSGETQYF; DNA: TGTGCCAGCAGCTTATTAACTAGTGGAGAGACCCAGTACTTC
V: TRBV27; J: TRBJ2-7; D: -; size: -; CDR3: CASRAQGLSYEQYF; DNA: TGTGCCAGCAGAGCACAGGGACTCTCCTACGAGCAGTACTTC
V: TRBV4-3; J: TRBJ2-7; D: TRBD1; size: once; CDR3: CASSQDYDRETYEQYF; DNA: TGCGCCAGCAGCCAAGATTACGACAGGGAGACCTACGAGCAGTACTTC
V: TRBV7-8; J: TRBJ1-2; D: -; size: -; CDR3: CASSLAARTGGYTF; DNA: TGTGCCAGCAGCTTAGCGGCCAGGACGGGAGGCTACACCTTC
V: TRBV6-4; J: TRBJ2-1; D: -; size: -; CDR3: CASSDGSDPYNEQFF; DNA: TGTGCCAGCAGTGACGGGTCGGACCCCTACAATGAGCAGTTCTTC
V: TRBV25-1; J: TRBJ1-2; D: TRBD1; size: -; CDR3: CASSGGDSIYGYTF; DNA: TGTGCCAGCAGTGGAGGGGACAGTATCTATGGCTACACCTTC
V: TRBV9; J: TRBJ2-1; D: -; size: few; CDR3: CASSESGNEQFF; DNA: TGTGCCAGCAGCGAGTCGGGGAATGAGCAGTTCTTC
V: TRBV9; J: TRBJ2-3; D: -; size: once; CDR3: CASSASGEGVDTDTQYF; DNA: TGTGCCAGCAGCGCCTCAGGTGAGGGGGTGGACACAGATACGCAGTATTTT
V: TRBV7-2; J: TRBJ2-7; D: -; size: -; CDR3: CASSPLGEAYEQYF; DNA: TGTGCCAGCAGCCCCTTGGGAGAGGCCTACGAGCAGTACTTC
V: TRBV5-4; J: TRBJ2-7; D: -; size: -; CDR3: CASSPDGLGEQYF; DNA: TGTGCCAGCAGCCCGGACGGCCTGGGCGAGCAGTACTTC
V: TRBV7-3; J: TRBJ2-5; D: -; size: -; CDR3: CASSPAPGETQYF; DNA: TGTGCCAGCAGCCCCGCCCCCGGGGAGACCCAGTACTTC
V: TRBV13; J: TRBJ2-3; D: -; size: -; CDR3: CASSFLTPDYSKTDTQYF; DNA: TGTGCCAGCAGCTTCCTTACTCCGGACTACTCAAAGACAGATACGCAGTATTTT
V: TRBV6-5; J: TRBJ1-6; D: -; size: -; CDR3: CASSYSNRDYNSPLHF; DNA: TGTGCCAGCAGTTACTCGAATAGAGACTATAATTCACCCCTCCACTTT
V: TRBV4-3; J: TRBJ2-1; D: -; size: -; CDR3: CASSQGEADNSYNEQFF; DNA: TGCGCCAGCAGCCAAGGTGAAGCGGATAACTCCTACAATGAGCAGTTCTTC
V: TRBV11-2; J: TRBJ2-7; D: TRBD2; size: -; CDR3: CASSLDRAGGVLYEQYF; DNA: TGTGCCAGCAGCTTAGATCGTGCGGGAGGGGTCCTCTACGAGCAGTACTTC
V: TRBV4-3; J: TRBJ2-1; D: -; size: -; CDR3: CASSQDSEGLYSSYNEQFF; DNA: TGCGCCAGCAGCCAAGATTCTGAGGGCCTCTATAGCTCCTACAATGAGCAGTTCTTC